This T cell receptor (beta chain) originates from a study of T cells in localized non-small cell lung cancer. This clone was seen a few times. Its cognate antigen is unknown. Whole-study findings and limits: Turning up in adjacent lung were a median approximately 60 of the top 100 tumor clones. Heterogeneity stays possible, as sequencing covered only one tumor region. Adjacent uninvolved lung had the highest clonality, suggesting focused antigen responses.

TCRdb's copy holds only in-frame clones and misses some; the assay was immunoSEQ multiplex PCR. The sample yields about 2,800 clones, around 25% seen once. The sample in question was lung tumor tissue, obtained before any cancer treatment. This receptor was identified in a man between 40 and 75 years old with stage I lung adenocarcinoma.

Partial CDR3 DNA: TGTGCCATCAGTGAGTCAGGGACAGGGGAACGCAATCAGCCCCAGCAT. Amino acids: CAISESGTGERNQPQH. The full CDR3 reads CAISESGTGERNQPQHF. The genes are TRBV10-3 and TRBJ1-5, with 10 nucleotides matching TRBD1. The read comes to an end 1 residue before the CDR3 does, leaving the germline J gene to fill in the end. Germline V lookup: CDR1 ENHRY, CDR2 SYGVKD. With 0 bases clipped from V and 2 bases from J, the junction kept 4 bases outside the gene matches. This CDR3 region has 17 residues.